Presented here are 21 T cell receptor beta chains from one specimen sequenced in a study of early T cells in non-severe SARS-CoV-2 infection. TCRdb re-called the 5' RACE reads with MiXCR, one entry per CDR3 protein. The table has some 57,000 distinct CDR3 sequences, roughly an eighth seen once. The sample comprised whole blood. Every receptor here comes from an adult who was a healthcare worker with PCR-confirmed SARS-CoV-2 infection or an uninfected control (not recorded which).

The rearrangement links TRBV18 to TRBJ2-3; a possible D gene is TRBD1 (6 bases). The CDR3 loop spans 18 amino acids. V was trimmed by 3 bases and J by 2 bases, leaving 21 bases between them. The V gene's germline CDR1 is KGHSH and CDR2 LQKENI. For the CDR3, the DNA is TGTGCCAGCTCACCTTGGACAGACACACTCCTAATCACAGATACGCAGTATTTT. Protein sequence: CASSPWTDTLLITDTQYF.

This clonotype has only a few counts. The chain carries TRBV7-8 and TRBJ2-1; no clear D gene. V gave up 5 bases and J gave up 0 bases, with 5 bases separating them. The germline V gene encodes CDR1 SGHVS and CDR2 FQNEAQ. The CDR3 has 13 amino acids. The chain's CDR3 is CASSQSSYNEQFF. The CDR3 coding sequence is TGTGCCAGCAGCCAAAGCTCCTACAATGAGCAGTTCTTC. Looking up the rest from reference TRBV7-8 and TRBJ2-1 gives the full variable domain: GAGVSQSPRYKVAKRGQDVALRCDPISGHVSLFWYQQALGQGPEFLTYFQNEAQLDKSGLPSDRFFAERPEGSVSTLKIQRTQQEDSAVYLCASSQSSYNEQFFGPGTRLTVL.

This clonotype was seen repeatedly, ten times or more. This chain connects TRBV11-2 to TRBJ1-1; maybe TRBD1 (6 bases). V shed 0 bases and J shed 0 bases, with 8 bases lying between them. Per germline, CDR1 SGHAT and CDR2 FQNNGV. CDR3 size: 15 residues. Written as DNA, the CDR3 is TGTGCCAGCAGCTTAGAGGGGGACATGAACACTGAAGCTTTCTTT. Encoded protein: CASSLEGDMNTEAFF.

The rearrangement uses TRBV5-1 and TRBJ2-7; 10 bases agree with TRBD2. Germline V gene data show CDR1 as SGHRS and CDR2 as YFSETQ. This CDR3 has 14 residues. The trim removed 2 bases at V and 4 bases at J, leaving 3 bases unmatched. The CDR3 region is CASSFSGGIYEQYF. CDR3 sequence (DNA): TGCGCCAGCAGCTTTAGCGGGGGGATATACGAGCAGTACTTC.

CDR3 bases: TGTGCCAGCTCACGGGGACTAGCGGGAATATCCGCTAACGAGCAGTACTTC. The encoded protein is CASSRGLAGISANEQYF. V usage is TRBV18 and J usage is TRBJ2-7; 13 nucleotides agree with TRBD2. CDR3 size: 17 residues. CDR1 KGHSH and CDR2 LQKENI come from the germline V gene. J gave up 5 bases and V 4 bases, and 11 bases lay outside the gene matches.

This clonotype was detected a few times. This chain uses TRBV27 with TRBJ1-1, with D unclear. CDR1 is MNHEY, CDR2 SMNVEV, per germline (reference sequence). Trimming cost V 3 bases and J 7 bases, with 12 bases left between them. This CDR3 has 13 residues. CDR3 protein: CASSFGPPNEAFF. DNA of the CDR3: TGTGCCAGCAGTTTTGGGCCTCCGAATGAAGCTTTCTTT.

This clonotype is categorized as medium-sized. The chain is built from TRBV7-2 and TRBJ2-1, with TRBD2 identical over 9 bases. V shed 5 bases and J 7 bases; nucleotides not matched to a gene: 9. CDR1 is SGHTA, CDR2 FQGNSA, per germline. This CDR3 contains 15 residues. CDR3 loop: CASSRGASGENEQFF. Here the CDR3 DNA reads TGTGCCAGCAGCCGAGGTGCTAGCGGGGAAAATGAGCAGTTCTTC.

This clonotype was seen only a few times. The V call is TRBV7-9, the J call TRBJ1-1, with D hard to call. In germline, CDR1 is SEHNR, CDR2 FQNEAQ (reference sequence). The CDR3 is 14 residues long. Trimming removed 0 bases from V and 4 bases from J, with 9 bases in between. CDR3 nucleotide sequence: TGTGCCAGCAGCTTAGCGGGGTGGGGCACTGAAGCTTTCTTT. This translates into CASSLAGWGTEAFF.

This clonotype was recorded once. V is TRBV12-3 or TRBV12-4 and J is TRBJ1-2; TRBD1 might be the D (6 bases). The CDR3 sequence is 15 residues long. Trimming removed 1 base from V and 3 bases from J, with 12 bases in between. The CDR3 reads CASSLVTGFYYGYTF. CDR3 nucleotide sequence: TGTGCCAGCAGTTTAGTTACAGGGTTTTACTATGGCTACACCTTC.

This clonotype appeared many times. V and J are TRBV20-1 and TRBJ2-3; D unresolved. Germline V gene sequence: CDR1 DFQATT, CDR2 SNEGSKA (reference sequence). This CDR3 is 14 amino acids long. Trimming pared 8 bases from V and 0 bases from J, leaving 15 bases between. CDR3 loop: CSTSYGASTDTQYF. DNA for the CDR3: TGCAGTACCTCCTACGGTGCTAGCACAGATACGCAGTATTTT.

The rearrangement joins TRBV3-1 to TRBJ2-5; the match to TRBD2 covers 7 bases. Per the germline V gene, CDR1 is LGHDT and CDR2 is YNNKEL (reference sequence). With 0 bases clipped from V and 2 bases from J, the junction kept 3 bases outside the gene matches. CDR3 length: 15 residues. The chain's CDR3 is CASSQDSAGQETQYF. CDR3 coding DNA: TGTGCCAGCAGCCAAGACTCAGCGGGGCAAGAGACCCAGTACTTC.

This clonotype was counted a few times. The rearrangement uses TRBV7-6 and TRBJ2-4; D assignment may be TRBD1 or TRBD2 (6 bases each). The CDR3 is 13 amino acids. Germline CDR1 is SGHVS and CDR2 is FNYEAQ. V was shortened by 5 bases and J by 8 bases, with 13 bases between the two germline ends. The CDR3 loop is CASSHRDSDIQYF. The CDR3 bases are TGTGCCAGCAGCCACAGGGACTCGGACATTCAGTACTTC.

This clonotype came up many times. The chain is built from TRBV5-1 and TRBJ2-5; 9 bases align to TRBD1. Trimming removed 2 bases from V and 4 bases from J; junction bases left unmatched: 6. In germline, CDR1 is SGHRS, CDR2 YFSETQ. The CDR3 is 15 residues long. CDR3 sequence: CASSLADRGGETQYF. CDR3 DNA sequence: TGCGCCAGCAGCTTAGCGGACAGGGGAGGAGAGACCCAGTACTTC.

This clonotype has ten or more counts. The CDR3 sequence: CASSPEVAGTEQYF. The CDR3 bases are TGTGCCAGCAGCCCAGAGGTCGCGGGGACCGAGCAGTACTTC. The chain links TRBV9 to TRBJ2-7, with a possible D match to TRBD2 (6 bases). Germline V gene lookup returns CDR1 SGDLS and CDR2 YYNGEE. V was pared by 4 bases and J by 6 bases, with 17 bases between. The CDR3 consists of 14 residues.

The chain joins TRBV6-2 or TRBV6-3 to TRBJ2-1; possibly TRBD1 for D (6 bases). Trimming stripped 3 bases from V and 6 bases from J, with 18 bases between. The V gene's germline CDR1 is MNHEY and CDR2 SVGEGT. This CDR3 is built from 16 residues. The CDR3 bases are TGTGCCAGCAGTTATCAAGGACAGTGGAACCGCAATGAGCAGTTCTTC. This sequence encodes CASSYQGQWNRNEQFF.

This clonotype was detected only a few times. The chain recombines TRBV27 with TRBJ2-7; 8 positions match TRBD1. From germline, CDR1 is MNHEY and CDR2 SMNVEV (reference sequence). V lost 6 bases and J lost 2; bases outside the gene matches: 3. The CDR3 length is 13 residues. DNA for the CDR3: TGTGCCAGCAGGCAGACAGGGGCCTACGAGCAGTACTTC. It translates to CASRQTGAYEQYF.

This clonotype was observed at least ten times. V and J are TRBV5-1 and TRBJ2-5, with D perhaps matching TRBD2 (6 bases). The CDR3 totals 14 residues. Trimming stripped 1 base from V and 4 bases from J, with 11 bases between. Germline CDR1 and CDR2: SGHRS and YFSETQ. The CDR3, as DNA: TGCGCCAGCAGCTTGTCGGGGGTGGCAGAGACCCAGTACTTC. This codes for CASSLSGVAETQYF.

The CDR3 DNA is TGCGCCAGCAGCCCTGGACAGGGGGATAACGAAAAACTGTTTTTT. It encodes CASSPGQGDNEKLFF. V and J are TRBV4-3 and TRBJ1-4; 10 bases map to TRBD1. Per germline, CDR1 LGHNA and CDR2 YSLEER. The CDR3 runs 15 residues. V dropped 4 bases and J dropped 8; count of bases not matched to a gene: 7.

V is TRBV10-3 and J is TRBJ2-7; D may be TRBD1 (5 bases). Per germline, CDR1 ENHRY and CDR2 SYGVKD. Trimming shortened V by 11 bases and J by 6 bases, and 20 bases separated the two germline ends. The CDR3 is 13 residues long. CDR3 sequence (DNA): TGTGCCTCGTCCCCGGACATTACGGGCGAGCAGTACTTC. This sequence encodes CASSPDITGEQYF.

A few counts support this clonotype. The V and J genes are TRBV7-8 and TRBJ1-1, with 7 bases fitting TRBD1. With 3 bases clipped from V and 3 bases from J, the junction kept 10 bases outside the gene matches. This CDR3 region has 16 residues. The germline gives CDR1 SGHVS, CDR2 FQNEAQ. This CDR3 reads CASSFLQARGYTEAFF. In DNA, the CDR3 is TGTGCCAGCAGCTTTTTACAGGCCAGGGGGTACACTGAAGCTTTCTTT.

A few counts support this clonotype. The junction differs from germline at one of its ends, possibly a read error. The V call is TRBV10-1, the J call TRBJ2-5; 7 bases align to TRBD1. The V gene's germline CDR1 is WNHNN and CDR2 SYGVQD (reference sequence). CDR3 length: 13 residues. This CDR3 reads CASSEELRTGPDF. The CDR3 coding sequence is TGCGCCAGCAGTGAAGAGCTGAGGACAGGACCCGACTTC.